The rows below give T cell receptor beta chains drawn from one sample of a study of blood T cell repertoires in COVID-19. Assay used: immunoSEQ multiplex PCR; TCRdb lists only in-frame clones, some missing. The sample has around 100,000 clones, about 90% seen once. Sample: peripheral blood. These receptors originate from a man aged 18-30 years with COVID-19, enrolled during active disease. Both conserved end residues are part of each CDR3. The D gene is left open where the match is weak. Some rows have no size entry. The others give once, few or many, or a class for an expanded clone.

j_call d_call clone_size v_call cdr3_nt cdr3_aa
TRBJ1-5 TRBD1 - TRBV5-1 TGCGCCAGCAGGCCGACAGGGGCGTACAATCAGCCCCAGCATTTT CASRPTGAYNQPQHF
TRBJ1-1 TRBD1 - TRBV28 TGTGCCAGCAGTTTATACAGGGGGCGCGTCACTGAAGCTTTCTTT CASSLYRGRVTEAFF
TRBJ2-5 - - TRBV7-6 TGTGCCAGCAGCTTAAATACCAGGGGTGAGACCCAGTACTTC CASSLNTRGETQYF
TRBJ1-6 - - TRBV7-6 TGTGCCAGCAGCTTAGGGCGAGGCTCGGGTTCACCCCTCCACTTT CASSLGRGSGSPLHF
TRBJ2-1 TRBD2 - TRBV4-3 TGCGCCAGCAGCCAAGGACTAGCGGGAGGGCCAGAGTTCTTC CASSQGLAGGPEFF
TRBJ1-2 - - TRBV6-6 TGTGCCAGCAGCTTACAGATTAACTATGGCTACACCTTC CASSLQINYGYTF
TRBJ2-7 - - TRBV29-1 TGCAGCGTTGAAGTTCCGGGGAGCTCCTACGAGCAGTACTTC CSVEVPGSSYEQYF
TRBJ2-7 - - TRBV19 TGTGCCAGTAGTATCTGGCAGGGCTACGAGCAGTACTTC CASSIWQGYEQYF
TRBJ1-3 - - TRBV5-5 TGTGCCAGCAGCTGGGAGTGGACAGCCTCTGGAAACACCATATATTTT CASSWEWTASGNTIYF
TRBJ2-7 - - TRBV3-1/TRBV3-2 TGTGCCAGCAGCCAAGCTATACTAGGCCTCTACGAGCAGTACTTC CASSQAILGLYEQYF
TRBJ2-7 TRBD1 - TRBV7-2 TGTGCCAGCAGCTTCGGGACAGGGGCCTACGAGCAGTACTTC CASSFGTGAYEQYF
TRBJ2-4 - - TRBV6-2/TRBV6-3 TGTGCCAGCAGTGACATTGTAGCCAAAAACATTCAGTACTTC CASSDIVAKNIQYF
TRBJ2-1 - - TRBV14 TGTGCCAGCAGCCAAGTAGCGGTCTACAATGAGCAGTTCTTC CASSQVAVYNEQFF
TRBJ1-2 TRBD1 - TRBV29-1 TGCAGCGGCGGGACAGGGATCGATGGCTACACCTTC CSGGTGIDGYTF
TRBJ1-5 - - TRBV28 TGTGCCAGCAAGACGGCGGGGCAGCCCCAGCATTTT CASKTAGQPQHF
TRBJ2-3 TRBD2 - TRBV30 TGTGCCTGGAGTGCGGGAGGGCCGGATACGCAGTATTTT CAWSAGGPDTQYF
TRBJ2-5 TRBD1 - TRBV7-9 TGTGCCAGCAGCCCGACAGGGGAGACCCAGTACTTC CASSPTGETQYF
TRBJ2-3 - - TRBV7-2 TGTGCCAGCAGCTTAGGGCACAGCACAGATACGCAGTATTTT CASSLGHSTDTQYF
TRBJ2-7 TRBD2 - TRBV5-1 TGCGCCAGCAGCTCTTGGACTAGCGCGACTTCCTACGAGCAGTACTTC CASSSWTSATSYEQYF
TRBJ2-7 - - TRBV6-4 TGTGCCAGCAGTGACTCTCCAGGCTCCTACGAGCAGTACTTC CASSDSPGSYEQYF
TRBJ2-3 TRBD2 - TRBV24-1 TGTGCCACCAGTGATTTGGCGGGAGCACATAGCACAGATACGCAGTATTTT CATSDLAGAHSTDTQYF
TRBJ1-1 - - TRBV5-6 TGTGCCAGCACCACCGGGGGGCTTGAAGCTTTCTTT CASTTGGLEAFF
TRBJ1-2 TRBD1 - TRBV6-5 TGTGCCAGCAGTTACAGGGGGCGCCTCTATGGCTACACCTTC CASSYRGRLYGYTF
TRBJ1-1 - once TRBV19 TGTGCCAGTAGTATTGGTCAGTCTAACACTGAAGCTTTCTTT CASSIGQSNTEAFF
TRBJ2-7 - - TRBV6-4 TGTGCCAGCAGTGTGGAGAAGGGGCCCCACGAGCAGTACTTC CASSVEKGPHEQYF
TRBJ1-1 - - TRBV28 TGTGCCAGCAGAAACCCCGGGAACACTGAAGCTTTCTTT CASRNPGNTEAFF
TRBJ1-5 - - TRBV4-1 TGCGCCAGCAGCTTCGGACGGGGTATGGAGCCCCAGCATTTT CASSFGRGMEPQHF
TRBJ2-3 - - TRBV2 TGTGCCAGCAGTGAATTACAGCAGTATTTT CASSELQQYF
TRBJ2-5 TRBD1 - TRBV28 TGTGCCAGCAGTTTCGGGACAGGGTCGGAGACCCAGTACTTC CASSFGTGSETQYF
TRBJ2-2 - - TRBV24-1 TGTGCCACCGGGGGGGCCCCGAACACCGGGGAGCTGTTTTTT CATGGAPNTGELFF
TRBJ2-7 TRBD2 - TRBV13 TGTGCCAGCAGCTCGGGACTAGCGGTCTCCTACGAGCAGTACTTC CASSSGLAVSYEQYF
TRBJ2-1 TRBD2 - TRBV24-1 TGTGCCACCAGTGATCCAAGACTAGCGGGGAGCTCCTACAATGAGCAGTTCTTC CATSDPRLAGSSYNEQFF
TRBJ2-1 TRBD2 - TRBV11-2 TGTGCCAGCAGCTGGGCCCGGACTAGCGGGAGGGGTGAGCAGTTCTTC CASSWARTSGRGEQFF
TRBJ1-1 - - TRBV9 TGTGCCAGCAGCGCCGTCGGAGGGAGCGGGCACACTGAAGCTTTCTTT CASSAVGGSGHTEAFF
TRBJ1-3 - once TRBV6-5 TGTGCCAGCAGTTACTTTTCTACGGGATCTGGAAACACCATATATTTT CASSYFSTGSGNTIYF
TRBJ2-1 TRBD2 few TRBV5-1 TGCGCCAGCAGCTTGGGAGGTACTAGCGGACACAATGAGCAGTTCTTC CASSLGGTSGHNEQFF
TRBJ2-1 TRBD2 - TRBV7-2 TGTGCCAGCGCGTTTGGGACTAGCGGGGTACATGAGCAGTTCTTC CASAFGTSGVHEQFF
TRBJ2-1 TRBD2 - TRBV10-3 TGTGCCATCAGTGGTGAGGCTAGCGGGAGGGCAAACAATGAGCAGTTCTTC CAISGEASGRANNEQFF
TRBJ2-1 - - TRBV12-5 TGTGCTAGTGGCCCGGGACTGCGAGACAATGAGCAGTTCTTC CASGPGLRDNEQFF
TRBJ1-4 - - TRBV2 TGTGCCAGCAGGATGGGGGCAACGGTTGAAAAACTGTTTTTT CASRMGATVEKLFF
TRBJ2-1 TRBD2 - TRBV24-1 TGTGCCACCAGTGGGGCCGGGACTAGCGGGAGTCATGAGCAGTTCTTC CATSGAGTSGSHEQFF
TRBJ1-5 TRBD1 - TRBV7-8 TGTGCCAGCAGCTTAGACAGGGGGCTTCGGCAGCCCCAGCATTTT CASSLDRGLRQPQHF
TRBJ2-2 TRBD2 - TRBV24-1 TGTGCCACCAGTGACCCCACTAGCGGGAGGGCCGCCGGGGAGCTGTTTTTT CATSDPTSGRAAGELFF
TRBJ1-2 - - TRBV28 TGTGCCAGCAGAATCATGGATGAGGACTATGGCTACACCTTC CASRIMDEDYGYTF
TRBJ2-7 TRBD1 - TRBV7-2 TGTGCCAGCAGCTTAAGGACAGGGCAATGGTTAGAGCAGTACTTC CASSLRTGQWLEQYF
TRBJ1-1 - - TRBV19 TGTGCCAGTAGTATTACCTCCACTTCCATGAACACTGAAGCTTTCTTT CASSITSTSMNTEAFF
TRBJ1-5 - - TRBV27 TGTGCCAGCTCAGACAGGAATCATCAGCCCCAGCATTTT CASSDRNHQPQHF
TRBJ1-3 - - TRBV28 TGTGCCAGCAGTTTGGCGGGGGCATACTCTGGAAACACCATATATTTT CASSLAGAYSGNTIYF
TRBJ2-1 TRBD2 - TRBV10-3 TGTGCCATCTTGGGACTAGCGGGAGAACCCAATGAGCAGTTCTTC CAILGLAGEPNEQFF
TRBJ1-1 - - TRBV11-3 TGTGCCAGCAGCCAATCGAACACTGAAGCTTTCTTT CASSQSNTEAFF